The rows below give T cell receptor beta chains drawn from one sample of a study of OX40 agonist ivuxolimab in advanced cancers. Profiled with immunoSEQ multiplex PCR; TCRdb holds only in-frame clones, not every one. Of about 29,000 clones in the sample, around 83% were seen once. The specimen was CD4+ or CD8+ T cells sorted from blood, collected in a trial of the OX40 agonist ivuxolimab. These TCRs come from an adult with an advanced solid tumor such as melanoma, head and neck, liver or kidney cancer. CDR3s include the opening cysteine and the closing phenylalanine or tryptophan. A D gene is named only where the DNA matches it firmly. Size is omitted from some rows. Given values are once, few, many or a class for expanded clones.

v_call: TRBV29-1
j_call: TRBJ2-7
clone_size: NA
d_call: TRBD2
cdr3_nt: TGCAGCGTTGAAGGAGAACTAGCGGGAGATCCCTACGAGCAGTACTTC
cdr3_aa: CSVEGELAGDPYEQYF

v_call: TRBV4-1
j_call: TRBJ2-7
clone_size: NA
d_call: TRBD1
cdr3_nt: TGCGCCAGCAGCCAAGAAGACAGGGCTAACTCCTACGAGCAGTACTTC
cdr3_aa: CASSQEDRANSYEQYF

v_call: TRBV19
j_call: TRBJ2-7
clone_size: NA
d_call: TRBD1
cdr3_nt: TGTGCCAGTAGCCCTCTGGGACAGGGGTCTTACGAGCAGTACTTC
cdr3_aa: CASSPLGQGSYEQYF

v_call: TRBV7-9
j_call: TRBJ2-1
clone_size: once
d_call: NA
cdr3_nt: TGTGCCAGCAGCTTAGGGGGGAGGCTGGATGAGCAGTTCTTC
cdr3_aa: CASSLGGRLDEQFF

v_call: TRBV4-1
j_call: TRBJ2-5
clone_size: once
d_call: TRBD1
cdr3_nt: TGCGCCAGCAGCCAGGACAGGGGTGAGACCCAGTACTTC
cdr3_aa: CASSQDRGETQYF

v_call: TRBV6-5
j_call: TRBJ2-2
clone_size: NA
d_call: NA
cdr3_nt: TGTGCCAGCAGTTACGCCCAGGGGACAACCGGGGAGCTGTTTTTT
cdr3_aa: CASSYAQGTTGELFF

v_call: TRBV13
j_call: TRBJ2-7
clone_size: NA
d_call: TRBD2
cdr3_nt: TGTGCCAGCAGCCAGACTAGCGGGGGGGTCTACGAGCAGTACTTC
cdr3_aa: CASSQTSGGVYEQYF

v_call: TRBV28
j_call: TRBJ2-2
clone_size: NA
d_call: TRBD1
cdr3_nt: TGTGCCAGCAGTGACAGGGGGCGAGACGGGGAGCTGTTTTTT
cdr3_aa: CASSDRGRDGELFF

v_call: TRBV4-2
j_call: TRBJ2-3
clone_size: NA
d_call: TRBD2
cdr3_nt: TGTGCCAGCAGCCAAGATCTAGGGACTAGGGTGGCCACAGATACGCAGTATTTT
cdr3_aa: CASSQDLGTRVATDTQYF

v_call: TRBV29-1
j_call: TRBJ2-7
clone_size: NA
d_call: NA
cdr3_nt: TGCAGCGTCCCAAGGGTAGGGAGCTCCTACGAGCAGTACTTC
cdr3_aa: CSVPRVGSSYEQYF

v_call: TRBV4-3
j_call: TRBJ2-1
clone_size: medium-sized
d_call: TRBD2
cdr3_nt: TGCGCCAGCAGCCAAGATCCGCGGGGGGCAGGAAATGAGCAGTTCTTC
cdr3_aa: CASSQDPRGAGNEQFF

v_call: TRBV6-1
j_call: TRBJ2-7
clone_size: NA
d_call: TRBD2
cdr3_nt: TGTGCCAGTGAGGGGAGGGCCTACGAGCAGTACTTC
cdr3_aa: CASEGRAYEQYF

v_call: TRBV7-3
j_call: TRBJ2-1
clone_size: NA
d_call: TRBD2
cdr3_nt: TGTGCCAGCAGCGACGGACTAGCGGGAGATTACAATGAGCAGTTCTTC
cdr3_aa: CASSDGLAGDYNEQFF

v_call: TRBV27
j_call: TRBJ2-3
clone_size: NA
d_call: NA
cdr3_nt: TGTGCCAGCAGTCCCACCTGGGGGGCCACAGATACGCAGTATTTT
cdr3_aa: CASSPTWGATDTQYF

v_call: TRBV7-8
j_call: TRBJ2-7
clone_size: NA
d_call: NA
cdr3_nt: TGTGCCAGCAGCCCTGGACAGAGCTACGAGCAGTACTTC
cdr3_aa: CASSPGQSYEQYF

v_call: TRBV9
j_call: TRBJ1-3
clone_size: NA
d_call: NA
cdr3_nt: TGTGCCAGCAGCGTAGGAGTTATGGGGGCCGGAAACACCATATATTTT
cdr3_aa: CASSVGVMGAGNTIYF

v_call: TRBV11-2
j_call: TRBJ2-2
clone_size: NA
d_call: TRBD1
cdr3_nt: TGTGCCAGCAGTCCCGGGACAGAACTAACCGGGGAGCTGTTTTTT
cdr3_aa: CASSPGTELTGELFF

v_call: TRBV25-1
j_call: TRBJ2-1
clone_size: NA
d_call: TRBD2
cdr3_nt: TGTGCCAGCAGTGTAAGACTAGCGCACAATGAGCAGTTCTTC
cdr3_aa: CASSVRLAHNEQFF

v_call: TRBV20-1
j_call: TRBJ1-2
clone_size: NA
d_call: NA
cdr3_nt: TGCAGTGCCAATGGCTACACCTTC
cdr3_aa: CSANGYTF

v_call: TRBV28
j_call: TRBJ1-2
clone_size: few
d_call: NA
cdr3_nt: TGTGCCAGCAGTTTAAACACTGAGGTAGGAGGCTACACCTTC
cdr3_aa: CASSLNTEVGGYTF

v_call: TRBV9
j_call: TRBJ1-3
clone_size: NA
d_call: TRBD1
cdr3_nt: TGTGCCAGCAGCGACGGGACAGGGGCCGCCCCGAACACCATATATTTT
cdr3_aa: CASSDGTGAAPNTIYF

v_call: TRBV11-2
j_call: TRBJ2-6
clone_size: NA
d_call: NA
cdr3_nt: TGTGCCAGCAGCTTATGGGGGGACTCTGGGGCCAACGTCCTGACTTTC
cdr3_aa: CASSLWGDSGANVLTF

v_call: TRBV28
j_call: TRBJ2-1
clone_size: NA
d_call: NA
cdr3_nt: TGTGCCAGCAGCATTGGCCGGAACAATGAGCAGTTCTTC
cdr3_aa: CASSIGRNNEQFF

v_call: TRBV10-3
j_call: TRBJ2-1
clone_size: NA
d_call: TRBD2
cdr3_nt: TGTGCCATCAGTGAGGACGGAGCGGGGGGGCCGGAGGATGAGCAGTTCTTC
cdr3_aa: CAISEDGAGGPEDEQFF

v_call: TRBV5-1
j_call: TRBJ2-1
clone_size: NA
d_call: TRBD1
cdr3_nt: TGCGCCAGCAGCCAAAAAAGACAGGGAGCTGAGCAGTTCTTC
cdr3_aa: CASSQKRQGAEQFF

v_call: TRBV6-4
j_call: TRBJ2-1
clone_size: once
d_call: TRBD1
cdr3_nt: TGTGCCAGCAGTGACTCGACAGGGGGCAATGAGCAGTTCTTC
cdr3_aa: CASSDSTGGNEQFF

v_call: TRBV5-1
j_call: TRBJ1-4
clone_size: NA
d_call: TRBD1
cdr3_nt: TGCGCCAGCAGCTTACAGGGGATAAGGGCTAATGAAAAACTGTTTTTT
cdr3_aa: CASSLQGIRANEKLFF

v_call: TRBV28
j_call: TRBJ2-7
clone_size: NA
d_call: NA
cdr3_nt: TGTGCCAGCAGTACAGACGACAGAACCTTACCCTTGGAGCAGTACTTC
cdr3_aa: CASSTDDRTLPLEQYF

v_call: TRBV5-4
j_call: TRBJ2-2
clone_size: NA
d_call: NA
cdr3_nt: TGTGCCAGCAGCTGGGGGAACACCGGGGAGCTGTTTTTT
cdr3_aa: CASSWGNTGELFF

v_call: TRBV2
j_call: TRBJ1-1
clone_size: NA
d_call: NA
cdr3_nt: TGTGCCAGCATTTTTACCACTGAAGCTTTCTTT
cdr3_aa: CASIFTTEAFF

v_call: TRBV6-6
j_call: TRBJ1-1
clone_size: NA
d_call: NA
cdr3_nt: TGTGCCAGCGCCGAGGGGAACACTGAAGCTTTCTTT
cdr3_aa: CASAEGNTEAFF

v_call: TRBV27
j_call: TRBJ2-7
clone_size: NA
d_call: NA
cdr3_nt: TGTGCCAGCAGTTTATCGGTCGCGGCTCTAGACGAGCAGTACTTC
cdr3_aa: CASSLSVAALDEQYF

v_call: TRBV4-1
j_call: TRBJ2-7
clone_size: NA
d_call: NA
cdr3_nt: TGCGCCAGCAGCCAAGTGGGGGACGGCTCCTACGAGCAGTACTTC
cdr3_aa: CASSQVGDGSYEQYF

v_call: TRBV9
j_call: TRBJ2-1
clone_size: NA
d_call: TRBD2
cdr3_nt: TGTGCCAGCAGCGCACTCCAATTACTAGCGGGGGCTAGCTCCTACAATGAGCAGTTCTTC
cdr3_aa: CASSALQLLAGASSYNEQFF

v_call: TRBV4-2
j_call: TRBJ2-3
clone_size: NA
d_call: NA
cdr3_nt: TGTGCCAGCAGCCAAGAAGAAGGCCTGGCCACAGATACGCAGTATTTT
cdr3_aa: CASSQEEGLATDTQYF

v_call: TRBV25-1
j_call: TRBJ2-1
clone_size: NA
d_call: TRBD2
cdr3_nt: TGTGCCAGCAGTGATGGGACTAGCGAGTACAATGAGCAGTTCTTC
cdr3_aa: CASSDGTSEYNEQFF

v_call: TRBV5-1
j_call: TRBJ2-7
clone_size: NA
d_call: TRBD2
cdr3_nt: TGCGCCAGCAGCGGCGCAGGGAGGGGTGGGACTAGCTCATTATCTGAGCAGTACTTC
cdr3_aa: CASSGAGRGGTSSLSEQYF

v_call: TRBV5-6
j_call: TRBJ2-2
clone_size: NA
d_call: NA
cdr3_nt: TGTGCCAGCAGCTTGGGGAACACCGGGGAGCTGTTTTTT
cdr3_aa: CASSLGNTGELFF

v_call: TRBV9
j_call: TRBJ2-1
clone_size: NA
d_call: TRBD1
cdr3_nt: TGTGCCAGCAGCGTAGTGGACAGGCCGAGCTCCTACAATGAGCAGTTCTTC
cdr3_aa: CASSVVDRPSSYNEQFF

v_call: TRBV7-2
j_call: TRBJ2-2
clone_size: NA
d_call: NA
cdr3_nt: TGTGCCAGCAGCTTAAAGGGCAGGCCGTGGGAGCTGTTTTTT
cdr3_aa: CASSLKGRPWELFF

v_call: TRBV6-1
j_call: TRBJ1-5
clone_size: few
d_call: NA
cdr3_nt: TGTGCCAGCAGGATCAGTGGGGATAGCAATCAGCCCCAGCATTTT
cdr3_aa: CASRISGDSNQPQHF

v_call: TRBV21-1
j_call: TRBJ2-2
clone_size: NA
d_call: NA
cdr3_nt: TGTGCCAGCAGCAAAGCAGAGGGGACCGGGGAGCTGTTTTTT
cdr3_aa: CASSKAEGTGELFF

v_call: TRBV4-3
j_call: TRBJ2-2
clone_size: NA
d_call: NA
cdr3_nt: TGCGCCAGCAGCTACGGGAGAAGGACCGGGGAGCTGTTTTTT
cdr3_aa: CASSYGRRTGELFF

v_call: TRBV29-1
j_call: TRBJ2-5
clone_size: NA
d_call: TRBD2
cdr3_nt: TGCAGCGTCGAGGGGGCTAGCGGGGGCTACCAAGAGACCCAGTACTTC
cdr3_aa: CSVEGASGGYQETQYF

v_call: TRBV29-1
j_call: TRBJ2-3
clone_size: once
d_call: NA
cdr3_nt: TGCAGCGTTTCCTGGACTTCTAGCACAGATACGCAGTATTTT
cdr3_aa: CSVSWTSSTDTQYF

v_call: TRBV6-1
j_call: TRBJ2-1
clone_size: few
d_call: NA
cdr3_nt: TGTGCCAGCAGTGAAAAGACGGGCTCCTACAATGAGCAGTTCTTC
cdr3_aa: CASSEKTGSYNEQFF

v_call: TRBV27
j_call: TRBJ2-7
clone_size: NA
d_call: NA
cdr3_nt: TGTGCCAGCAGTTTCCCAGGTTCGCCTACCTACGAGCAGTACTTC
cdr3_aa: CASSFPGSPTYEQYF

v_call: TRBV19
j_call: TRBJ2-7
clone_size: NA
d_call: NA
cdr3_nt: TGTGCCAGTAGTATGAGGGGATTCTACGAGCAGTACTTC
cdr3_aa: CASSMRGFYEQYF

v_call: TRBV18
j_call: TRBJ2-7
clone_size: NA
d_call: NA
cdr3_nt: TGTGCCAGCTCACAACCAGATAGTTACGAGCAGTACTTC
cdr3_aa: CASSQPDSYEQYF

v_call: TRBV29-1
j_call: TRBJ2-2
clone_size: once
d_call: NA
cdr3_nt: TGCAGCGTTGTTACGGGGTCGAACACCGGGGAGCTGTTTTTT
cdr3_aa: CSVVTGSNTGELFF

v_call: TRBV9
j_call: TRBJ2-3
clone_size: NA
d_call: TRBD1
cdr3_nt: TGTGCCAGCAGCGCCGGACAGGGAATGGGTGATACGCAGTATTTT
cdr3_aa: CASSAGQGMGDTQYF

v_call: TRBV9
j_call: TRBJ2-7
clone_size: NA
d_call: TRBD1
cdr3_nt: TGTGCCAGCAGCGGGGGACAGGGTGCGTCCTACGAGCAGTACTTC
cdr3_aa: CASSGGQGASYEQYF